The rows below give T cell receptor beta chains drawn from one sample of a study of blood T cell repertoires in COVID-19. Method: immunoSEQ multiplex PCR; TCRdb's copy keeps in-frame clones and lacks some. The table lists around 300,000 clones, around 87% of them singletons, with 1% in the top ten. The sequenced material came from peripheral blood. The receptors here all came from a man aged 50 to 59 with active or convalescent COVID-19. CDR3s leave out the opening cysteine and the closing phenylalanine or tryptophan.

TRBV28	ASSLRTGSSSSDTQY
TRBV28	ASSLLSAENTEAF
TRBV10-3	AISGTGYEQY
TRBV7-8	ASSLRGLAGNEQY
TRBV3-1/TRBV3-2	ASSQESRSSYNEQF
TRBV19	ASSIEQNSNQPQH
TRBV28	ASSLQWKGVGTEAF
TRBV2	ASVGGGLAGPKYNEQF
TRBV6-5	AHRVHEQY
TRBV7-3	ASSLQASRRYEQY
TRBV3-1/TRBV3-2	ASSFRDRGRKNTEAF
TRBV5-1	ASSSGQGSGELF
TRBV9	ASSVAGTASGGNEKLF
TRBV30	AWTAGANVLT
TRBV19	ASSSTSGRGTDTQY
TRBV10-3	AISSDRENTEAF
TRBV2	ASSTDRVVEAF
TRBV2	ASRETKSNTEAF
TRBV3-1/TRBV3-2	ASSQAGGVTYEQY
TRBV5-5	ASSLASGGGYEQY
TRBV6-5	ASRTGGANNEQF
TRBV28	ASSLDRGRIYYGYT
TRBV18	ASSPDRARTYEQY
TRBV27	ASSITQGGTYGYT
TRBV5-1	ASSLEAQGAGGYT
TRBV18	ASSLSPGQRYSGNTIY
TRBV7-9	ASSDRRRMNTEAF
TRBV5-4	ASSRDSLSGNTIY
TRBV21-1	ASSKPRGQETQY
TRBV28	ASSPGQDNYGYT
TRBV11-2	ASSYKGTNQETQY
TRBV28	ASSPLGAKNYGYT
TRBV2	ASRTGSDTQY
TRBV10-3	ATGWGQGNEKLF
TRBV2	ASRRAPSSYNSPLH
TRBV6-6	ASSPGGSTEAF
TRBV6-1	ASSDPSTGRGYGYT
TRBV3-1/TRBV3-2	ASSHTGQGNTEAF
TRBV28	ASSPGQGKPEAF
TRBV18	ASSLGLAGYNEQF
TRBV4-2	ASSQEYRGTVNNEQF